These 22 T cell receptor beta chains came from one sample sequenced in a study of PD-1 blockade in classical Hodgkin lymphoma. Sequencing was performed with immunoSEQ multiplex PCR; in TCRdb, only in-frame clones are kept and a portion is missing. The sample contains 25,000 to 30,000 clones, about four fifths of which appear only once. Documented time point: cycle 4 day 1 (C4D1), after 6 weeks of nivolumab. Following autologous stem cell transplantation, relapse occurred in every patient, and exposure to brentuximab vedotin varied. The starting material was peripheral blood mononuclear cells (PBMCs), obtained before the fourth cycle of nivolumab. These receptors came from a human donor with classical Hodgkin lymphoma.

The V call is TRBV15, the J call TRBJ2-2, with 12 bases identical to TRBD2. From germline, CDR1 is LNHNV and CDR2 YYDKDF (reference sequence). Trimming removed 4 bases from V and 5 bases from J; junction bases left unmatched: 2. The CDR3 sequence is 15 residues long. CDR3 loop: CATSIGTSGTGELFF. Here the CDR3 DNA reads TGTGCCACCAGCATTGGGACTAGCGGGACCGGGGAGCTGTTTTTT.

The chain joins TRBV10-3 to TRBJ2-1, with 9 bases fitting TRBD2. This CDR3 region has 19 residues. Trimming removed 4 bases from V and 7 bases from J; junction bases left unmatched: 20. CDR1 and CDR2 from the germline V gene are ENHRY and SYGVKD. CDR3 sequence reads: CAISAVGRGGSGRGNEQFF. CDR3 nucleotide sequence: TGTGCCATCAGTGCGGTCGGTAGGGGAGGTAGCGGGAGAGGTAATGAGCAGTTCTTC.

CDR3 sequence: CASSLVPPSGNTIYF. CDR3 nucleotide sequence: TGTGCCAGCAGCTTGGTACCTCCGAGTGGAAACACCATATATTTT. The V and J genes are TRBV7-9 and TRBJ1-3; no reliable D call. Germline V gives CDR1 SEHNR, CDR2 FQNEAQ (reference sequence). V was trimmed by 3 bases and J by 3 bases, leaving 12 bases between them. The CDR3 runs 15 residues.

In its sample, this clone was seen a few times. The chain links TRBV7-2 to TRBJ2-3; D not certain. Germline V gene sequence: CDR1 SGHTA, CDR2 FQGNSA. The CDR3 totals 11 residues. Trimming left V 4 bases short and J 2 bases short, with 1 base between. The CDR3: CASSYTDTQYF. DNA of the CDR3: TGTGCCAGCAGCTACACAGATACGCAGTATTTT.

Only a few counts were recorded for this clone. The chain links TRBV6-5 to TRBJ2-5; 8 bases fit TRBD1. Germline V gene data show CDR1 as MNHEY and CDR2 as SVGAGI. This CDR3 region has 13 residues. V trimming: 6 bases; J trimming: 7 bases; junction bases outside the gene matches: 7. The CDR3 DNA reads as TGTGCCAGCAGCCGGACAGGGTTCGGGACCCAGTACTTC. It is translated as CASSRTGFGTQYF.

The rearrangement joins TRBV30 to TRBJ2-5, with a possible D match to TRBD2 (6 bases). The length of the CDR3 is 13 residues. The germline V and J ends were trimmed by 7 bases and 4 bases, with 16 bases remaining between them. The V gene's germline CDR1 is GTSNPN and CDR2 SVGIG (reference sequence). For the CDR3, the DNA is TGTGCCTTGGGCCGGGAGTTGAGAGAGACCCAGTACTTC. Translating gives CALGRELRETQYF.

This clone was recorded only once. The chain is built from TRBV27 and TRBJ1-2, with a weak D call TRBD1 (5 bases). The germline CDR1 and CDR2 sequences are MNHEY and SMNVEV (reference sequence). Trimming cost V 6 bases and J 3 bases, with 17 bases left between them. This CDR3 is built from 15 residues. This chain's CDR3 is CASSRLPRGDYGYTF. Here the CDR3 DNA reads TGTGCCAGCAGCCGACTACCGAGGGGCGACTATGGCTACACCTTC.

This chain joins TRBV6-6 and TRBJ2-1; 7 bases line up with TRBD2. CDR3 length: 16 amino acids. Germline lookup yields CDR1 MNHNY and CDR2 SVGAGI (reference sequence). With 0 bases clipped from V and 7 bases from J, the junction kept 9 bases outside the gene matches. CDR3 sequence: CASSYSITSDVNEQFF. The CDR3 DNA reads as TGTGCCAGCAGTTACTCGATAACTAGCGATGTTAATGAGCAGTTCTTC.

The CDR3 DNA reads TGTGCCAGTAGTACCGCGGCGTTTGGGTACAATGAGCAGTTCTTC. Protein: CASSTAAFGYNEQFF. The chain carries TRBV19 and TRBJ2-1; D is ambiguous. The germline gives CDR1 LNHDA, CDR2 SQIVND (reference sequence). The V gene lost 4 bases and the J gene lost 4 bases, with 14 bases spanning the gap. This CDR3 comprises 15 residues.

This rearrangement joins TRBV5-1 to TRBJ1-1; D gene uncertain. V lost 4 bases to trimming and J lost 6 bases, with 13 bases between them. The length of the CDR3 is 13 residues. Germline V lookup: CDR1 SGHRS, CDR2 YFSETQ. CDR3 DNA sequence: TGCGCCAGCAGCCAATGGGTATTGGCTGAAGCTTTCTTT. Translated: CASSQWVLAEAFF.

This chain uses TRBV7-8 with TRBJ2-7, with D perhaps being TRBD1 or TRBD2 (5 bases each). This CDR3 comprises 14 residues. Trimming pared 1 base from V and 6 bases from J, leaving 13 bases between. Germline CDR1 is SGHVS and CDR2 is FQNEAQ. CDR3 sequence: CASSLDRRGVEQYF. DNA of the CDR3: TGTGCCAGCAGCTTAGATCGGAGAGGGGTCGAGCAGTACTTC.

This clone was seen more than once but under ten times. The CDR3 region has the DNA TGTGCCAGCAGCACCAGGGTGGCTGGAAACACCATATATTTT. It translates to CASSTRVAGNTIYF. The chain combines TRBV6-5 with TRBJ1-3; perhaps TRBD1 as D (5 bases). The germline CDR1 and CDR2 sequences are MNHEY and SVGAGI. This CDR3 is 14 amino acids long. Trimming took off 6 bases at V and 2 bases at J, with 11 bases between the two ends.

The rearrangement links TRBV13 to TRBJ2-3; TRBD2 aligns across 7 bases. This CDR3 spans 15 amino acids. Germline V lookup: CDR1 PRHDT, CDR2 FYEKMQ (reference sequence). After removal of 3 bases from V and 2 bases from J, the junction contained 5 bases not matched to a gene. The CDR3 DNA follows: TGTGCCAGCAGCTTCTTTGCGGGAGCCACAGATACGCAGTATTTT. It translates to CASSFFAGATDTQYF.

The V gene is TRBV11-3, the J gene TRBJ1-1; D remains ambiguous. Germline CDR1 and CDR2: SGHNT and YENEEA. This CDR3 comprises 13 residues. V was pared by 1 base and J by 0 bases, with 3 bases between. The CDR3 coding sequence is TGTGCCAGCAGCTTAGGAATGAACACTGAAGCTTTCTTT. Its translation is CASSLGMNTEAFF.

The rearrangement uses TRBV7-3 and TRBJ2-2; D is possibly TRBD1 or TRBD2 (5 bases each). Germline CDR1 and CDR2: SGHTA and FQGTGA. CDR3 length equals 13 residues. V lost 3 bases and J 9 bases, leaving 11 bases between the germline ends. The CDR3 region has the DNA TGTGCCAGCAGCTTTACAGCGGACAGGGAGCTGTTTTTT. This translates into CASSFTADRELFF.

The chain combines TRBV7-2 with TRBJ2-1, with TRBD2 identical over 13 bases. CDR1 and CDR2 from the germline V gene are SGHTA and FQGNSA. Germline trimming cut 1 base from V and 6 bases from J; bases unmatched to any gene: 12. This CDR3 contains 19 residues. CDR3 nucleotides: TGTGCCAGCAGCTTAGGACTAGCGGGAGGTAGGCCAGGGCTCAATGAGCAGTTCTTC. Amino acid sequence: CASSLGLAGGRPGLNEQFF.

The gene calls are TRBV7-7 and TRBJ2-1, with D unclear. Deletions cut 1 base from V and 5 bases from J, with 6 bases between. This CDR3 contains 13 residues. Germline CDR1 SSHAT, CDR2 FNYEAQ (reference sequence). The CDR3 spells CASSLGTHNEQFF. In DNA, the CDR3 is TGTGCCAGCAGCTTAGGAACCCACAATGAGCAGTTCTTC.

The chain carries TRBV27 and TRBJ1-1, with 7 nucleotides matching TRBD1. Germline CDR1 and CDR2: MNHEY and SMNVEV (reference sequence). V shed 4 bases and J 11 bases; nucleotides not matched to a gene: 7. CDR3 length: 12 amino acids. The CDR3 sequence is CASSWPGGNAFF. In DNA form, the CDR3 reads TGTGCCAGCAGTTGGCCAGGGGGGAACGCTTTCTTT.

J is TRBJ2-7 and V is TRBV6-1, with TRBD1 identical over 7 bases. The CDR3 contains 15 residues. Looked up from germline, CDR1 is MNHNS and CDR2 is SASEGT. The ends lost 4 bases at V and 4 bases at J; junction bases unmatched: 10. CDR3 residues: CASSGGQGVIYEQYF. The CDR3 DNA reads TGTGCCAGCAGTGGGGGGCAGGGGGTTATTTACGAGCAGTACTTC.

The CDR3 region has the DNA TGTGCCAGCACCCAACGGGGGCGGGTGGGGTTAAATGAGCAGTTCTTC. This sequence encodes CASTQRGRVGLNEQFF. The rearrangement uses TRBV11-2 and TRBJ2-1; D is tentatively TRBD1 or TRBD2 (6 bases each). Germline V gene data show CDR1 as SGHAT and CDR2 as FQNNGV. The V and J ends lost 7 bases and 7 bases respectively, with 23 bases between them. This CDR3 has 16 residues.

The V and J genes are TRBV10-3 and TRBJ1-2; D perhaps matches TRBD1 (5 bases). The V end was cut by 2 bases, the J end by 7 bases, with 11 bases between. This CDR3 comprises 13 residues. Germline CDR1 is ENHRY and CDR2 is SYGVKD. The CDR3 nucleotides are TGTGCCATCAGTGAGGGGGGTCAGGGTGGCTACACCTTC. It codes for CAISEGGQGGYTF.

Only a few counts were recorded for this clone. The chain carries TRBV19 and TRBJ1-5, with 7 bases aligning to TRBD1. CDR3 size: 16 residues. Looked up from germline, CDR1 is LNHDA and CDR2 is SQIVND (reference sequence). The junction had 10 bases not matched to a gene; V was cut back by 5 bases and J by 3 bases. The DNA of the CDR3 is TGTGCCAGTAGTCGTCGACAGGGACCTTACAATCAGCCCCAGCATTTT. Protein product: CASSRRQGPYNQPQHF.